This T cell receptor beta chain was identified in a study of T cell responses to AZD1222 COVID-19 vaccine. Whole-study findings and limits: There were repertoire samples only from the period after the peak T cell response. Across the whole spike, CD4 TCRs peaked at regions 160-218 and 743-854. White British people made up most donors, females outnumbered males, and clonal diversity was possibly underestimated. After two AZD1222 doses, spike-specific TCR breadth and depth rose versus day 0.

Turning to this clone: Its specificity is not known.

The assay was immunoSEQ multiplex PCR, and TCRdb's table has in-frame clones only and misses some. Of some 75,000 clones in the sample, approximately 91% were seen once. Germline V gene data show CDR1 as SGDLS and CDR2 as YYNGEE. This CDR3 spans 16 amino acids. J gave up 2 bases and V 4 bases, and 8 bases lay outside the gene matches. The sequence was obtained from an adult in good health. The chain has TRBV9 and TRBJ2-5; TRBD2 agrees at 10 bases. Sequencing used peripheral blood, obtained on day 0 of AZD1222 vaccination. CDR3 DNA sequence: TGTGCCAGCAGCCCAGGGGCTAGCGGGAGACAAGAGACCCAGTACTTC. Protein product: CASSPGASGRQETQYF.